The 18 T cell receptor beta chains below all came from one sample that was sequenced in a study of a mutant IDH1 vaccine in newly diagnosed glioma. The antigens for these receptors are not known. Sample time point: week 5, during vaccination. The vaccine gave 300 ug of a 20-mer mutant IDH1 peptide subcutaneously per dose. The method was immunoSEQ multiplex PCR; TCRdb's version includes in-frame clones alone and lacks a portion of them. The sample includes about 51,000 clones, around four fifths seen only once; the top ten take about 1.8%. Source: PBMCs, taken from a glioma patient whose treatment included an IDH1 peptide vaccine. These receptors originate from a woman aged 40 to 50 with glioma.

This clone has only one observation. The chain employs TRBV18 and TRBJ1-3; D gene unclear. CDR1 is KGHSH, CDR2 LQKENI, per germline. V gave up 6 bases and J gave up 0 bases, with 9 bases separating them. The CDR3 runs 14 residues. CDR3 amino acids: CASSPQSSGNTIYF. As DNA, the CDR3 is TGTGCCAGCTCCCCCCAGAGCTCTGGAAACACCATATATTTT.

The chain recombines TRBV5-8 with TRBJ2-5; the match to TRBD1 covers 7 bases. V gave up 5 bases and J gave up 5 bases; unmatched junction bases: 6. This CDR3 spans 13 amino acids. Germline-derived CDR1 and CDR2 are SGHTS and YDEGEE. CDR3 in amino acids: CASRLTGTETQYF. DNA of the CDR3: TGTGCCAGCAGACTGACAGGGACGGAGACCCAGTACTTC.

The J gene is TRBJ2-1, the V gene TRBV7-9; TRBD1 is a possible D gene (6 bases). Germline CDR1 SEHNR, CDR2 FQNEAQ (reference sequence). The CDR3 contains 15 residues. V lost 2 bases to trimming and J lost 4 bases, with 12 bases between them. This CDR3 reads CASSLLTGSYNEQFF. CDR3 nucleotides: TGTGCCAGCAGCTTACTTACAGGGTCATACAATGAGCAGTTCTTC. The complete variable domain, with remaining parts taken from reference TRBV7-9 and TRBJ2-1, reads DTGVSQNPRHKITKRGQNVTFRCDPISEHNRLYWYRQTLGQGPEFLTYFQNEAQLEKSRLLSDRFSAERPKGSFSTLEIQRTEQGDSAMYLCASSLLTGSYNEQFFGPGTRLTVL.

This rearrangement joins TRBV29-1 to TRBJ2-5, with D perhaps being TRBD1 or TRBD2 (6 bases each). The CDR3 covers 12 residues. Germline CDR1 reads SQVTM; CDR2 reads ANQGSEA. Trimming left V 7 bases short and J 4 bases short, with 13 bases between. In DNA, the CDR3 is TGCAGCGCTGGTGGGGGGCCAGAGACCCAGTACTTC. Its translation: CSAGGGPETQYF. Together with reference TRBV29-1 and TRBJ2-5, the CDR3 gives the full variable domain: SAVISQKPSRDICQRGTSLTIQCQVDSQVTMMFWYRQQPGQSLTLIATANQGSEATYESGFVIDKFPISRPNLTFSTLTVSNMSPEDSSIYLCSAGGGPETQYFGPGTRLLVL.

The V and J genes are TRBV7-8 and TRBJ2-1, with D perhaps matching TRBD2 (6 bases). V was cut by 4 bases and J by 12 bases, with 10 bases left in between. The CDR3 is made up of 11 amino acids. Germline CDR1 and CDR2: SGHVS and FQNEAQ. CDR3 sequence (DNA): TGTGCCAGCAGCTCGCCGGGAGTGCAGTTCTTC. Protein product: CASSSPGVQFF.

Within the sample, this clone is medium-sized. This rearrangement joins TRBV6-1 to TRBJ1-1; a possible D gene is TRBD1 (5 bases). Trimming pared 3 bases from V and 0 bases from J, leaving 8 bases between. The CDR3 consists of 14 residues. Germline CDR1 is MNHNS and CDR2 is SASEGT. CDR3 bases: TGTGCCAGCAGTGACCGGGGGATGAACACTGAAGCTTTCTTT. This codes for CASSDRGMNTEAFF.

The V call is TRBV7-9, the J call TRBJ1-5, with unresolved D. Germline assignment: CDR1 SEHNR and CDR2 FQNEAQ (reference sequence). The CDR3 loop spans 14 amino acids. The V end was cut by 5 bases, the J end by 3 bases, with 11 bases between. The chain's CDR3 is CASSAGAPNQPQHF. The CDR3 nucleotides are TGTGCCAGCAGCGCCGGTGCCCCCAATCAGCCCCAGCATTTT.

The rearrangement uses TRBV7-2 and TRBJ2-5; D is perhaps TRBD1 (8 bases). The CDR3 length is 14 residues. V was pared by 5 bases and J by 5 bases, with 15 bases between. In germline, CDR1 is SGHTA, CDR2 FQGNSA. CDR3 protein: CASSPQGGRETQYF. The CDR3 region has the DNA TGTGCCAGCAGCCCACAGGGGGGGCGGGAGACCCAGTACTTC.

The CDR3 protein is CATRRSSGANVLTF. CDR3 DNA: TGTGCCACCCGGCGGAGCTCTGGGGCCAACGTCCTGACTTTC. The chain employs TRBV27 and TRBJ2-6; D gene ambiguous. The CDR3 spans 14 residues. Per the germline V gene, CDR1 is MNHEY and CDR2 is SMNVEV (reference sequence). The germline V and J ends were trimmed by 10 bases and 0 bases, with 10 bases remaining between them.

This chain joins TRBV6-4 and TRBJ1-1; 10 positions match TRBD1. This CDR3 has 17 amino acids. J gave up 1 base and V 6 bases, and 11 bases lay outside the gene matches. The germline gives CDR1 MRHNA, CDR2 SNTAGT. CDR3 protein: CASSSSRDRGGNTEAFF. Here the CDR3 DNA reads TGTGCCAGCAGCTCATCCCGGGACAGGGGTGGGAACACTGAAGCTTTCTTT.

The chain carries TRBV4-1 and TRBJ1-6; D gene uncertain. Germline CDR1 reads MGHRA; CDR2 reads YSYEKL. The CDR3 loop spans 15 amino acids. The ends were cut back, 1 base at V and 6 bases at J, with 10 bases in the middle. The CDR3 region has the DNA TGCGCCAGCAGCCAAGGAATCAGCACTAATTCACCCCTCCACTTT. Amino acids: CASSQGISTNSPLHF.

The chain joins TRBV5-5 to TRBJ2-7, with 12 bases lining up with TRBD2. The CDR3 spans 17 residues. The trim removed 4 bases at V and 0 bases at J, leaving 8 bases unmatched. Germline V CDR1 and CDR2: SGHKS, YYEKEE (reference sequence). DNA of the CDR3: TGTGCCAGCAGCACCGCACTAGCGGGGGGCCTCTCCTACGAGCAGTACTTC. As protein: CASSTALAGGLSYEQYF.

This clone rates as medium-sized (0.01 to 0.1%). CDR3 protein: CASSQVVGPNEQFF. The CDR3 DNA follows: TGTGCCAGCAGCCAAGTCGTGGGGCCCAATGAGCAGTTCTTC. This chain uses TRBV14 with TRBJ2-1; the D gene is possibly TRBD1 (5 bases). V was cut by 1 base and J by 6 bases, with 10 bases left in between. CDR1 and CDR2 (germline): SGHDN, FVKESK. The CDR3 contains 14 residues. Looking up the rest from reference TRBV14 and TRBJ2-1 gives the full variable domain: EAGVTQFPSHSVIEKGQTVTLRCDPISGHDNLYWYRRVMGKEIKFLLHFVKESKQDESGMPNNRFLAERTGGTYSTLKVQPAELEDSGVYFCASSQVVGPNEQFFGPGTRLTVL.

This clone was counted between two and nine times. V usage is TRBV2 and J usage is TRBJ1-2, with 8 bases that match TRBD1. Germline loops: CDR1 SNHLY, CDR2 FYNNEI. The CDR3 length is 13 residues. J gave up 8 bases and V 6 bases, and 8 bases lay outside the gene matches. The CDR3 reads CASRAGTGEGYTF. CDR3 sequence (DNA): TGTGCCAGCAGGGCCGGGACAGGCGAAGGCTACACCTTC.

This clone was counted only a few times. V is TRBV2 and J is TRBJ1-1; D remains ambiguous. Trimming stripped 7 bases from V and 0 bases from J, with 3 bases between. This CDR3 is built from 11 residues. Germline V gives CDR1 SNHLY, CDR2 FYNNEI. The CDR3 protein is CASIMNTEAFF. The CDR3 coding sequence is TGTGCCAGCATCATGAACACTGAAGCTTTCTTT. Based on the CDR3 plus reference TRBV2 and TRBJ1-1, the full variable domain is EPEVTQTPSHQVTQMGQEVILRCVPISNHLYFYWYRQILGQKVEFLVSFYNNEISEKSEIFDDQFSVERPDGSNFTLKIRSTKLEDSAMYFCASIMNTEAFFGQGTRLTVV.

This chain uses TRBV5-1 with TRBJ1-1; 8 nucleotides agree with TRBD1. Germline CDR1 is SGHRS and CDR2 is YFSETQ. This CDR3 comprises 14 residues. Unmatched junction bases numbered 5, after V lost 3 bases and J lost 4 bases. The CDR3 reads CASSSTGVVTEAFF. The CDR3 bases are TGCGCCAGCAGCTCGACAGGGGTGGTCACTGAAGCTTTCTTT.

This clone was counted between two and nine times. The V call is TRBV15, the J call TRBJ2-1; 8 bases agree with TRBD1. There are 15 residues in the CDR3. CDR1 and CDR2 from the germline V gene are LNHNV and YYDKDF (reference sequence). The V gene end was trimmed by 5 bases and the J gene end by 4 bases; junction bases not matched to a gene: 7. CDR3 DNA sequence: TGTGCCACCAGCGTCGGGACAGGAGAATACAATGAGCAGTTCTTC. Translating it yields CATSVGTGEYNEQFF.

The sample holds a few counts of this clone. The V and J genes are TRBV5-6 and TRBJ1-1; D uncertain. The CDR3 is made up of 12 amino acids. Per the germline V gene, CDR1 is SGHDT and CDR2 is YYEEEE. V was clipped by 2 bases and J by 1 base, with 3 bases between them. The CDR3 loop reads CASSFRNTEAFF. CDR3 nucleotide sequence: TGTGCCAGCAGCTTTAGGAACACTGAAGCTTTCTTT.